The T cell receptor (beta chain) described here comes from a study of cytotoxic CD8 clonotypes in ibrutinib-treated CLL. As for the study in general: Response sampling occurred after a median 12 months of treatment (range 6 to 36).

PBMCs that had been cryopreserved were the source of 1.5 to 2.5 micrograms of genomic DNA for TCR beta libraries. The V gene's germline CDR1 is LNHDA and CDR2 SQIVND (reference sequence). V trimming: 5 bases; J trimming: 5 bases; junction bases outside the gene matches: 10. The CDR3 covers 16 residues. Depth targeted 1 in 200,000 to 1 in 1 million T cells, averaging 10x coverage per clonotype. Clones were sequenced by immunoSEQ multiplex PCR, and TCRdb holds only the in-frame ones, with some missing. Among under 300,000 clones listed, 70% were seen once. This clone was seen a handful of times. The specimen was PBMCs, collected after 24 months of ibrutinib treatment. This TCR came from a human donor with chronic lymphocytic leukemia. The chain couples TRBV19 to TRBJ2-5; 11 bases match TRBD1. CDR3 sequence: CASSPPGQGDWETQYF. The CDR3 DNA reads TGTGCCAGTAGTCCTCCGGGACAGGGGGATTGGGAGACCCAGTACTTC.